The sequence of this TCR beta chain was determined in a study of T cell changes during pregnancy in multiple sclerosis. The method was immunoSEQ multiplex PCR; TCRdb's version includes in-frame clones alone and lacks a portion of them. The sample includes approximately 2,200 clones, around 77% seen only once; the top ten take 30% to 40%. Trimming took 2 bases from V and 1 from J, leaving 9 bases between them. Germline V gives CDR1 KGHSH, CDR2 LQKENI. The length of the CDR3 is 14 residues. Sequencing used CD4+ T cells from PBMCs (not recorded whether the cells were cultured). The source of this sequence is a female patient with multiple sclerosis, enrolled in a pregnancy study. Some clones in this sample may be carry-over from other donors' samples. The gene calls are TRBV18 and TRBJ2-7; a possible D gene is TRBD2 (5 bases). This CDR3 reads CASSPRTGSYEQYF. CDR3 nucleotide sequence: TGTGCCAGCTCACCAAGAACGGGGTCCTACGAGCAGTACTTC.